A selection of T cell receptor beta chains follows, all from one sample in a study of blood T cells in healthy people across ages. TCRdb reprocessed the 5' RACE reads via MiXCR and lists one record per CDR3 protein. The table lists 800,000 to 950,000 distinct CDR3 sequences, 48% of them singletons. The sequenced material came from blood. Receptor source: a man aged 30-40 years in good health. Each CDR3 is given without its conserved first and last residue.

j_gene: TRBJ2-4; v_gene: TRBV7-9; len: 15; CDR3aa: ASSTAGQNPIKNIQY
j_gene: TRBJ1-4; v_gene: TRBV4-3; len: 15; CDR3aa: ASSQEGQMATNEKLF
j_gene: NA; v_gene: TRBV6-9; len: 13; CDR3aa: ASSHYSNPNHEQY
j_gene: TRBJ2-3; v_gene: TRBV12-3/TRBV12-4; len: 12; CDR3aa: ASSLLAGSDTQY
j_gene: TRBJ2-4; v_gene: TRBV2; len: 12; CDR3aa: ASSVAVTTYGQY
j_gene: TRBJ2-5; v_gene: TRBV29-1; len: 10; CDR3aa: SVVGNQETQY
j_gene: TRBJ2-5; v_gene: TRBV5-1; len: 13; CDR3aa: ASSLGSGGQETQY
j_gene: TRBJ2-1; v_gene: TRBV29-1; len: 11; CDR3aa: SVEGDRGNEQF
j_gene: TRBJ2-5; v_gene: TRBV5-1; len: 12; CDR3aa: ASSGTGTGETQY
j_gene: TRBJ1-6; v_gene: TRBV10-3; len: 13; CDR3aa: AISVQTGGNSPLH
j_gene: TRBJ2-5; v_gene: TRBV6-1; len: 16; CDR3aa: ASTVRWPRGGNQETQY
j_gene: TRBJ2-3; v_gene: TRBV10-3; len: 15; CDR3aa: AISPTQLAASTDTQY
j_gene: TRBJ2-3; v_gene: TRBV6-2/TRBV6-3; len: 14; CDR3aa: ASCLGEGLPTDTQY
j_gene: TRBJ1-4; v_gene: TRBV4-3; len: 13; CDR3aa: ASSVGQGFNEKLF
j_gene: TRBJ2-7; v_gene: TRBV27; len: 13; CDR3aa: ASSLAGWSSYEQY
j_gene: TRBJ2-7; v_gene: TRBV2; len: 10; CDR3aa: ASNWDFYEQY
j_gene: TRBJ2-7; v_gene: TRBV29-1; len: 11; CDR3aa: SVGRDPSYEQY
j_gene: TRBJ2-7; v_gene: TRBV2; len: 11; CDR3aa: ASREPGQHEQY
j_gene: TRBJ2-5; v_gene: TRBV20-1; len: 12; CDR3aa: SARDLVSQETQY
j_gene: TRBJ1-4; v_gene: TRBV29-1; len: 11; CDR3aa: SGGPGRGEKLF
j_gene: TRBJ2-4; v_gene: TRBV4-3; len: 13; CDR3aa: ASSRLGGRENIQY
j_gene: TRBJ2-1; v_gene: TRBV20-1; len: 14; CDR3aa: SATKQDRGLGNEQF
j_gene: TRBJ1-1; v_gene: TRBV28; len: 10; CDR3aa: ALSGVNTEAF
j_gene: TRBJ2-3; v_gene: TRBV3-1; len: 13; CDR3aa: ASSQEGTVTDTQY
j_gene: TRBJ2-4; v_gene: TRBV13; len: 13; CDR3aa: ASSASTSGGIIQY
j_gene: TRBJ1-2; v_gene: TRBV5-1; len: 13; CDR3aa: ASSLEDSRGHGYT
j_gene: TRBJ2-5; v_gene: TRBV5-1; len: 14; CDR3aa: ASSLVLAGVQETQY
j_gene: TRBJ2-1; v_gene: TRBV7-2; len: 11; CDR3aa: AIEADSYNEQF
j_gene: TRBJ1-1; v_gene: TRBV5-1; len: 12; CDR3aa: ASRLQGSSTEAF
j_gene: TRBJ2-1; v_gene: TRBV5-1; len: 11; CDR3aa: ASSLEGGREQS
j_gene: NA; v_gene: TRBV2; len: 16; CDR3aa: ASSDGDQSPPTKNIQY
j_gene: TRBJ2-7; v_gene: TRBV3-1; len: 13; CDR3aa: ASSGGGTAYYEQY
j_gene: TRBJ2-3; v_gene: TRBV3-1; len: 9; CDR3aa: ASRKTDTQY
j_gene: TRBJ2-7; v_gene: TRBV28; len: 15; CDR3aa: ASSQQPLRRRHYEQY
j_gene: TRBJ1-5; v_gene: TRBV7-3; len: 13; CDR3aa: ASSPSGDFNQPQH
j_gene: TRBJ1-3; v_gene: TRBV3-1; len: 14; CDR3aa: ASSHFIGAVGNTIY
j_gene: TRBJ2-7; v_gene: TRBV29-1; len: 13; CDR3aa: SVDLGQGKGDEQY
j_gene: TRBJ2-2; v_gene: TRBV20-1; len: 15; CDR3aa: SARKSNRPANTGELF
j_gene: TRBJ2-4; v_gene: TRBV6-2/TRBV6-3; len: 14; CDR3aa: ASSYSPAGRQNIQY
j_gene: TRBJ2-7; v_gene: TRBV30; len: 11; CDR3aa: AWSVVGSYEQY
j_gene: TRBJ2-1; v_gene: TRBV4-1; len: 14; CDR3aa: ASSQEGVSSYNEQF